The 8 T cell receptor beta chains listed next were all sequenced from one sample in a study of control samples from healthy donors and cancer patients. TCRdb keeps only in-frame clones here, not all; method: immunoSEQ multiplex PCR. The sample holds about 25,000 clones, almost 85% seen once. The sequencing input was PBMCs. The receptors here all came from a woman aged 55 to 70 with head and neck cancer.

The chain recombines TRBV3-1 (or the pseudogene TRBV3-2) with TRBJ2-3; TRBD2 aligns across 15 bases. Germline CDR1 and CDR2: LGHDT and YNNKEL (reference sequence). This CDR3 has 23 amino acids. V was pared by 0 bases and J by 3 bases, with 19 bases of the junction left unmatched. CDR3 nucleotides: TGTGCCAGCAGCCAAGATGTAAGAGGGGTCTTACCCGGGACTAGCGGGAGGACAGATACGCAGTATTTT. It translates to CASSQDVRGVLPGTSGRTDTQYF.

The chain combines TRBV19 with TRBJ1-3; D is possibly TRBD1 (6 bases). Germline loops: CDR1 LNHDA, CDR2 SQIVND (reference sequence). The germline V and J ends were trimmed by 5 bases and 2 bases, with 16 bases remaining between them. The CDR3 contains 16 residues. The CDR3 DNA reads TGTGCCAGTAGTTCGCAAACAGGGCGAGCTGGAAACACCATATATTTT. Its protein is CASSSQTGRAGNTIYF.

The rearrangement uses TRBV18 and TRBJ1-2; D is perhaps TRBD1 (5 bases). This CDR3 is 16 amino acids long. Per germline, CDR1 KGHSH and CDR2 LQKENI. Trimming pared 5 bases from V and 4 bases from J, leaving 20 bases between. The CDR3 DNA reads TGTGCCAGCTCAGACGCGGTGCCCAGGGTCGGCTATGGCTACACCTTC. Translating it yields CASSDAVPRVGYGYTF.

The CDR3 DNA sequence: TGTGCCAGCAGCCAGACAGGGGGCTCATCCTACGAGCAGTACTTC. This translates into CASSQTGGSSYEQYF. The gene calls are TRBV11-3 and TRBJ2-7, with 10 positions matching TRBD1. This CDR3 spans 15 amino acids. Germline CDR1 and CDR2: SGHNT and YENEEA. J gave up 1 base and V 5 bases, and 5 bases lay outside the gene matches.

The CDR3 region is CASTDRGRLTEAFF. DNA for the CDR3: TGTGCCAGCACCGACCGAGGGAGGCTCACTGAAGCTTTCTTT. The V gene is TRBV7-2, the J gene TRBJ1-1; D is ambiguous. The CDR3 consists of 14 residues. Trimming cost V 7 bases and J 4 bases, with 16 bases left between them. Germline V gene data show CDR1 as SGHTA and CDR2 as FQGNSA.

This chain connects TRBV10-2 to TRBJ1-5, with D uncertain. The length of the CDR3 is 13 residues. V lost 5 bases to trimming and J lost 4 bases, with 9 bases between them. The germline V gene encodes CDR1 WSHSY and CDR2 SAAADI. The CDR3 coding sequence is TGCGCCAGCAGTCCTTCTATAAATCAGCCCCAGCATTTT. This codes for CASSPSINQPQHF.

This chain joins TRBV28 and TRBJ1-4, with no clear D. The germline gives CDR1 MDHEN, CDR2 SYDVKM. This CDR3 spans 15 amino acids. The V gene lost 2 bases and the J gene lost 5 bases, with 12 bases spanning the gap. CDR3 loop: CASSLNPRRNEKLFF. The CDR3, as DNA: TGTGCCAGCAGTTTAAACCCTCGGCGGAATGAAAAACTGTTTTTT.

The chain carries TRBV30 and TRBJ1-2; D gene uncertain. This CDR3 is 13 amino acids long. CDR1 is GTSNPN and CDR2 is SVGIG in the germline V gene (reference sequence). V shed 1 base and J shed 3 bases, with 9 bases lying between them. The DNA for the CDR3 is TGTGCCTGGAGTGCCGGACGGGACTATGGCTACACCTTC. Its protein is CAWSAGRDYGYTF. Full variable domain (remainder filled in from reference TRBV30 and TRBJ1-2): SQTIHQWPATLVQPVGSPLSLECTVEGTSNPNLYWYRQAAGRGLQLLFYSVGIGQISSEVPQNLSASRPQDRQFILSSKKLLLSDSGFYLCAWSAGRDYGYTFGSGTRLTVV.